Following are 30 T cell receptor beta chains from one sample sequenced in a study of shared clonotypes between healthy human individuals. Profiling relied on immunoSEQ multiplex PCR, and the TCRdb table lists in-frame clones only, not all of them. This sample has about 480,000 clones; roughly 85% occur once, and the top ten carry around 12%. Sample: PBMCs. The source of these receptors is a woman aged 40 to 49 in good health. Some clones in this sample may be carry-over from other donors' samples.

The chain is built from TRBV25-1 and TRBJ2-1; 9 positions match TRBD1. Germline V gene data show CDR1 as MGHDK and CDR2 as SYGVNS. Trimming removed 4 bases from V and 7 bases from J; junction bases left unmatched: 8. The CDR3 is 15 amino acids. CDR3 sequence reads: CASSGRGQGWNEQFF. CDR3 sequence (DNA): TGTGCCAGCAGTGGCCGGGGACAGGGATGGAATGAGCAGTTCTTC.

This sequence joins TRBV7-9 and TRBJ2-3, with D unresolved. Germline loops: CDR1 SEHNR, CDR2 FQNEAQ (reference sequence). The ends were cut back, 8 bases at V and 2 bases at J, with 14 bases in the middle. The CDR3 has 14 residues. Here the CDR3 DNA reads TGTGCCAGCTCCCTGGAGCCGTTCACAGATACGCAGTATTTT. As protein: CASSLEPFTDTQYF.

This chain connects TRBV28 to TRBJ2-1; 7 bases agree with TRBD2. Looked up from germline, CDR1 is MDHEN and CDR2 is SYDVKM. The junction had 7 bases not matched to a gene; V was cut back by 2 bases and J by 9 bases. The CDR3 totals 14 residues. The CDR3 coding sequence is TGTGCCAGCAGTTTAAGCGGCGGGAGTGGTGAGCAGTTCTTC. It codes for CASSLSGGSGEQFF.

The chain recombines TRBV5-6 with TRBJ2-2; 7 bases agree with TRBD1. There are 13 residues in the CDR3. Trimming took 3 bases from V and 7 from J; bases not matched to a gene: 3. CDR1 and CDR2 from the germline V gene are SGHDT and YYEEEE. As DNA, the CDR3 is TGTGCCAGCAGCTCAACAGGGGTCGGGGAGCTGTTTTTT. It is translated as CASSSTGVGELFF.

This clone was recorded many times. The DNA of the CDR3 is TGTGCCAGCAGGGGGACTAGCGACACAGATACGCAGTATTTT. This translates into CASRGTSDTDTQYF. The chain employs TRBV6-6 and TRBJ2-3; TRBD2 matches at 10 bases. The germline CDR1 and CDR2 sequences are MNHNY and SVGAGI (reference sequence). With V trimmed by 6 bases and J by 2 bases, 2 bases remained unmatched. The CDR3 is made up of 14 amino acids.

This rearrangement joins TRBV18 to TRBJ1-3, with 11 bases aligning to TRBD1. The CDR3 has 14 amino acids. Trimming removed 8 bases from V and 1 base from J; junction bases left unmatched: 1. CDR1 KGHSH and CDR2 LQKENI come from the germline V gene. CDR3 DNA sequence: TGTGCCAGCGGACAGGGGGCATCTGGAAACACCATATATTTT. Translation: CASGQGASGNTIYF.

The chain recombines TRBV7-9 with TRBJ2-1, with a possible D match to TRBD2 (6 bases). The CDR3 has 15 amino acids. V was pared by 7 bases and J by 4 bases, with 17 bases between. The germline CDR1 and CDR2 sequences are SEHNR and FQNEAQ (reference sequence). The CDR3 DNA sequence: TGTGCCAGCAACAATTTAGCGGATACATACAATGAGCAGTTCTTC. It translates to CASNNLADTYNEQFF.

The CDR3 sequence is CASSRSRVSVEQYF. The CDR3 DNA follows: TGTGCCAGCAGCCGGTCCCGGGTTTCGGTCGAGCAGTACTTC. The J gene is TRBJ2-7, the V gene TRBV4-2; unclear D gene. Germline V lookup: CDR1 LGHNA, CDR2 YNFKEQ. The CDR3 contains 14 residues. Trimming removed 4 bases at V and 6 bases at J, with 16 bases between.

V gene TRBV18 combines with J gene TRBJ2-7; maybe TRBD1 (6 bases). The CDR3 has 18 amino acids. V lost 2 bases and J lost 7, with 27 bases in between. CDR1 KGHSH and CDR2 LQKENI come from the germline V gene. CDR3 in amino acids: CASSPVVPSQGPFGEQYF. CDR3 nucleotide sequence: TGTGCCAGCTCACCAGTTGTTCCCTCACAGGGTCCCTTCGGGGAGCAGTACTTC. Filled out from reference TRBV18 and TRBJ2-7, the complete variable domain reads NAGVMQNPRHLVRRRGQEARLRCSPMKGHSHVYWYRQLPEEGLKFMVYLQKENIIDESGMPKERFSAEFPKEGPSILRIQQVVRGDSAAYFCASSPVVPSQGPFGEQYFGPGTRLTVT.

This rearrangement joins TRBV27 to TRBJ1-2; TRBD1 matches at 10 bases. This CDR3 contains 13 residues. V dropped 5 bases and J dropped 7; count of bases not matched to a gene: 4. From germline, CDR1 is MNHEY and CDR2 SMNVEV (reference sequence). CDR3 loop: CASSPGQGTGYTF. The CDR3 region has the DNA TGTGCCAGCAGTCCGGGACAGGGGACTGGCTACACCTTC.

This clone has only a few counts. CDR3 sequence: CASSLVFALTLTDTQYF. DNA for the CDR3: TGCGCCAGCAGCTTGGTTTTCGCACTCACCCTCACAGATACGCAGTATTTT. J is TRBJ2-3 and V is TRBV5-1; D ambiguous. Trimming pared 0 bases from V and 2 bases from J, leaving 16 bases between. Germline V CDR1 and CDR2: SGHRS, YFSETQ. The CDR3 is 17 amino acids. The full variable domain, its missing parts supplied by reference TRBV5-1 and TRBJ2-3, is KAGVTQTPRYLIKTRGQQVTLSCSPISGHRSVSWYQQTPGQGLQFLFEYFSETQRNKGNFPGRFSGRQFSNSRSEMNVSTLELGDSALYLCASSLVFALTLTDTQYFGPGTRLTVL.

The chain's CDR3 is CASSGGTSGGSDTQYF. The CDR3 DNA reads TGTGCCAGCAGTGGTGGGACTAGTGGAGGTTCAGATACGCAGTATTTT. The chain has TRBV6-4 and TRBJ2-3, with 8 bases aligning to TRBD2. The CDR3 sequence is 16 residues long. Germline CDR1 MRHNA, CDR2 SNTAGT. The J segment lost 4 bases and the V segment lost 4 bases, leaving 10 bases of the junction unmatched.

This clone was observed a single time. V usage is TRBV7-9 and J usage is TRBJ2-7; D may be TRBD1 (6 bases). Trimming left V 5 bases short and J 4 bases short, with 18 bases between. The CDR3 loop spans 15 amino acids. CDR1 and CDR2 from the germline V gene are SEHNR and FQNEAQ (reference sequence). The CDR3 nucleotides read TGTGCCAGCAGCCCAAAGGACAGATATCTTTACGAGCAGTACTTC. Encoded protein: CASSPKDRYLYEQYF. Looking up the rest from reference TRBV7-9 and TRBJ2-7 gives the full variable domain: DTGVSQNPRHKITKRGQNVTFRCDPISEHNRLYWYRQTLGQGPEFLTYFQNEAQLEKSRLLSDRFSAERPKGSFSTLEIQRTEQGDSAMYLCASSPKDRYLYEQYFGPGTRLTVT.

This chain links TRBV7-2 with TRBJ2-2, with D perhaps matching TRBD2 (6 bases). The germline gives CDR1 SGHTA, CDR2 FQGNSA. V dropped 1 base and J dropped 1 base, with 10 bases sitting between them. The CDR3 runs 16 residues. Here the CDR3 reads CASSLDGSLNTGELFF. In nucleotides, the CDR3 is TGTGCCAGCAGCTTAGACGGGAGCTTGAACACCGGGGAGCTGTTTTTT.

The chain joins TRBV2 to TRBJ2-7, with a possible D match to TRBD2 (5 bases). This CDR3 spans 12 amino acids. Germline loops: CDR1 SNHLY, CDR2 FYNNEI. Trimming cost V 8 bases and J 2 bases, with 10 bases left between them. The CDR3 DNA reads TGTGCCAGCCGAGGGATTACCTACGAGCAGTACTTC. It encodes CASRGITYEQYF.

J is TRBJ2-7 and V is TRBV21-1; the D segment call TRBD2 is taken from the table without a DNA check. TRBV21-1 is termed a pseudogene. This CDR3 comprises 12 residues. The chain's CDR3 is CASYYAPYEQYF. CDR3 nucleotide sequence: TGTGCCAGCTACTACGCCCCCTACGAGCAGTACTTC.

CDR3 nucleotides: TGCGCCAGCAGCCAAGGTTTTGCGGGAGGGGCCTACGAGCAGTACTTC. Translation: CASSQGFAGGAYEQYF. The rearrangement joins TRBV4-3 to TRBJ2-7, with 9 bases identical to TRBD2. Germline lookup yields CDR1 LGHNA and CDR2 YSLEER. Losses at the gene ends were 1 base for V and 2 bases for J; bases not matched to a gene: 6. There are 16 residues in the CDR3.

The chain couples TRBV7-3 to TRBJ2-1; 7 bases match TRBD2. The V gene's germline CDR1 is SGHTA and CDR2 FQGTGA. The CDR3 is 14 amino acids. V lost 5 bases, J lost 2 bases, and 3 bases stayed unmatched. The CDR3 reads CASSEGGPYNEQFF. The CDR3 region has the DNA TGTGCCAGCAGCGAGGGAGGGCCCTACAATGAGCAGTTCTTC. Full variable domain (missing parts from reference TRBV7-3 and TRBJ2-1): GAGVSQTPSNKVTEKGKYVELRCDPISGHTALYWYRQSLGQGPEFLIYFQGTGAADDSGLPNDRFFAVRPEGSVSTLKIQRTERGDSAVYLCASSEGGPYNEQFFGPGTRLTVL.

This chain uses TRBV11-2 with TRBJ1-1, with TRBD1 matching 7 bases. Germline loops: CDR1 SGHAT, CDR2 FQNNGV. The CDR3 loop spans 14 amino acids. V dropped 5 bases and J dropped 1; count of bases not matched to a gene: 4. The CDR3 DNA sequence: TGTGCCAGCAGCCTTCAGGGGGGGAACACTGAAGCTTTCTTT. Translating gives CASSLQGGNTEAFF.

The rearrangement uses TRBV9 and TRBJ2-2, with 12 bases matching TRBD2. The CDR3 consists of 17 residues. The V gene end was trimmed by 0 bases and the J gene end by 4 bases; junction bases not matched to a gene: 4. CDR1 is SGDLS, CDR2 YYNGEE, per germline. CDR3: CASSVGSSGRGTGELFF. The DNA of the CDR3 is TGTGCCAGCAGCGTAGGTTCTAGCGGGAGGGGCACCGGGGAGCTGTTTTTT.

The rearrangement links TRBV6-4 to TRBJ2-3, with 11 positions matching TRBD2. V shed 0 bases and J 5 bases; nucleotides not matched to a gene: 1. The CDR3 is made up of 15 amino acids. Germline V gene data show CDR1 as MRHNA and CDR2 as SNTAGT. The CDR3 region has the DNA TGTGCCAGCAGTGACTCGACTAGCGGGGTAGATACGCAGTATTTT. As protein: CASSDSTSGVDTQYF.

As to this clone: Other DNA sequences of this sample code for an identical CDR3. This chain joins TRBV11-2 and TRBJ2-5; no clear D gene. Trimming removed 5 bases at V and 4 bases at J, with 5 bases between. The CDR3 has 11 residues. Germline assignment: CDR1 SGHAT and CDR2 FQNNGV. The CDR3 region is CASSLRETQYF. The DNA of the CDR3 is TGTGCCAGCAGCCTGAGAGAGACCCAGTACTTC.

This rearrangement joins TRBV7-2 to TRBJ2-1, with D possibly TRBD2 on 7 matching bases. This CDR3 contains 15 residues. V lost 6 bases, J lost 5 bases, and 17 bases lay in between. Germline values: CDR1 SGHTA, CDR2 FQGNSA. CDR3 residues: CASRPKGGQDNEQFF. The DNA for the CDR3 is TGTGCCAGCAGGCCTAAGGGGGGGCAGGACAATGAGCAGTTCTTC.

The chain combines TRBV7-2 with TRBJ2-6; D unresolved. In germline, CDR1 is SGHTA, CDR2 FQGNSA. The CDR3 totals 13 residues. Trimming pared 3 bases from V and 4 bases from J, leaving 4 bases between. This CDR3 reads CASSFLGANVLTF. DNA of the CDR3: TGTGCCAGCAGCTTTCTGGGGGCCAACGTCCTGACTTTC.

The chain is built from TRBV28 and TRBJ2-5; 9 nucleotides line up with TRBD1. CDR1 is MDHEN and CDR2 is SYDVKM in the germline V gene. J was trimmed by 5 bases and V by 3 bases; bases with no gene match: 4. This CDR3 has 14 residues. The CDR3 coding sequence is TGTGCCAGCAGTTTTACAGGGGGCGGGGAGACCCAGTACTTC. It codes for CASSFTGGGETQYF.

V is TRBV7-2 and J is TRBJ2-7; 12 nucleotides line up with TRBD2. The junction had 5 bases not matched to a gene; V was cut back by 5 bases and J by 3 bases. The CDR3 is 15 residues long. Germline V gives CDR1 SGHTA, CDR2 FQGNSA. The CDR3 is CASSPRTSGNYEQYF. The CDR3 nucleotides read TGTGCCAGCAGCCCGAGGACTAGCGGGAACTACGAGCAGTACTTC. Using reference TRBV7-2 and TRBJ2-7 for the parts outside the CDR3, the full variable domain is GAGVSQSPSNKVTEKGKDVELRCDPISGHTALYWYRQSLGQGLEFLIYFQGNSAPDKSGLPSDRFSAERTGGSVSTLTIQRTQQEDSAVYLCASSPRTSGNYEQYFGPGTRLTVT.

This rearrangement joins TRBV27 to TRBJ1-1; possibly TRBD1 for D (5 bases). Trimming pared 6 bases from V and 1 base from J, leaving 12 bases between. The CDR3 runs to 14 residues. Germline V CDR1 and CDR2: MNHEY, SMNVEV (reference sequence). CDR3 residues: CASSLAGANTEAFF. In nucleotides, the CDR3 is TGTGCCAGCAGCCTTGCCGGGGCGAACACTGAAGCTTTCTTT.

This chain joins TRBV7-2 and TRBJ2-1; D might be TRBD1 or TRBD2, each matching 5 bases. The CDR3 consists of 11 residues. CDR1 is SGHTA, CDR2 FQGNSA, per germline. The V and J ends lost 5 bases and 11 bases respectively, with 10 bases between them. The CDR3, as DNA: TGTGCCAGCAGCCTCCGGGACCAGCAGTTCTTC. Translated, it gives CASSLRDQQFF.

This clone occurred once. The chain combines TRBV6-6 with TRBJ2-2; 9 nucleotides line up with TRBD2. In germline, CDR1 is MNHNY, CDR2 SVGAGI (reference sequence). The ends lost 10 bases at V and 6 bases at J; junction bases unmatched: 6. The CDR3 sequence is 13 residues long. The CDR3 loop is CATLAGVAGELFF. The CDR3 coding sequence is TGTGCCACCTTAGCGGGAGTAGCCGGGGAGCTGTTTTTT.

This clone was counted once. This chain links TRBV7-3 with TRBJ2-1, with 7 bases aligning to TRBD1. V lost 5 bases, J lost 5 bases, and 6 bases stayed unmatched. CDR3 length: 14 amino acids. The V gene's germline CDR1 is SGHTA and CDR2 FQGTGA. The chain's CDR3 is CASSLTGLNNEQFF. The DNA for the CDR3 is TGTGCCAGCAGCCTGACAGGGTTGAACAATGAGCAGTTCTTC.